The 5 T cell receptor beta chains below were found in one sample sequenced in a study of blood T cell repertoires in COVID-19. Clones were sequenced by immunoSEQ multiplex PCR, and TCRdb holds only the in-frame ones, with some missing. The sample records about 94,000 clones, under 90% being singletons. Sequenced sample: peripheral blood. These receptors were taken from a human donor in a cohort sampled during active COVID-19.

This clone was detected only a few times. The genes are TRBV28 and TRBJ1-1; D not certain. V was clipped by 10 bases and J by 5 bases, with 14 bases between them. This CDR3 has 12 amino acids. The germline V gene has CDR1 MDHEN and CDR2 SYDVKM. CDR3 protein: CATLWRDTEAFF. CDR3 sequence (DNA): TGTGCCACCCTCTGGAGGGATACTGAAGCTTTCTTT.

This sequence joins TRBV10-1 and TRBJ2-7, with D uncertain. Trimming took 2 bases from V and 8 from J, leaving 7 bases between them. The germline gives CDR1 WNHNN, CDR2 SYGVQD (reference sequence). The CDR3 consists of 11 residues. The CDR3 DNA reads as TGCGCCAGCAGTGAGAACTTCAAGCAGTACTTC. This gives the protein CASSENFKQYF.

This chain's CDR3 is CASSTRQGSSPLHF. CDR3 bases: TGTGCCAGTAGTACCCGACAGGGCAGCTCACCCCTCCACTTT. This chain connects TRBV19 to TRBJ1-6, with TRBD1 matching 7 bases. The CDR3 sequence is 14 residues long. Germline assignment: CDR1 LNHDA and CDR2 SQIVND (reference sequence). The ends lost 4 bases at V and 10 bases at J; junction bases unmatched: 7.

The CDR3 nucleotides read TGTGCCAGCAGTCCCGGGACTAGCGGGAGATTAGGGGAGCTGTTTTTT. Translated, it gives CASSPGTSGRLGELFF. The chain recombines TRBV3-1 (or the pseudogene TRBV3-2) with TRBJ2-2; 14 positions agree with TRBD2. This CDR3 has 16 residues. V shed 6 bases, J shed 8 bases, and the junction held 8 bases outside the gene matches. In germline, CDR1 is LGHDT, CDR2 YNNKEL (reference sequence).

The chain has TRBV5-1 and TRBJ1-4, with TRBD1 matching over 7 bases. The CDR3 consists of 15 residues. Unmatched junction bases numbered 8, after V lost 4 bases and J lost 5 bases. The germline CDR1 and CDR2 sequences are SGHRS and YFSETQ. The chain's CDR3 is CASSGEGARNEKLFF. CDR3 bases: TGCGCCAGCAGCGGAGAGGGGGCAAGGAATGAAAAACTGTTTTTT.